This TCR beta chain was obtained from a study of cytomegalovirus exposure and HLA in healthy donors. This clone appeared a few times. Germline values: CDR1 MGHRA, CDR2 YSYEKL. The V and J ends lost 0 bases and 1 base respectively, with 11 bases between them. The CDR3 spans 16 residues. Primers: 60 Vbeta forward and 13 Jbeta reverse. The method was immunoSEQ multiplex PCR; TCRdb's version includes in-frame clones alone and lacks a portion of them. The top ten clones hold about 3% of a sample with about 70,000 clones, approximately 60% of them seen once. Sequencing was done on a sample of PBMCs. The chain is built from TRBV4-1 and TRBJ2-3; D uncertain. The receptor was derived from a man aged 30 to 39 in good health and CMV-seronegative. The CDR3 sequence: CASSQEARLRTDTQYF. In DNA form, the CDR3 reads TGCGCCAGCAGCCAAGAGGCGAGACTCCGCACAGATACGCAGTATTTT.